The clone carrying this T cell receptor beta chain was seen at least ten times. This entry belongs to a study of molecular identifiers for immune sequencing clone quantification. TCRdb fed the PCR reads into MiXCR, producing one record per CDR3 protein. The profile shows about 500,000 distinct CDR3 sequences, about 20% of them singletons. Trimming took 5 bases from V and 8 from J, leaving 10 bases between them. From germline, CDR1 is MGHRA and CDR2 YSYEKL. CDR3 length equals 13 residues. The source of this sequence is a human donor in good health. Some libraries in this study had Jurkat cell RNA spiked in. The sample consisted of naive CD8+ T cells from blood, with Jurkat cell RNA spiked in. Subset indicated: FACS-sorted CD8+CD4-CCR7+CD45RA+ naive T cells. The chain joins TRBV4-1 to TRBJ1-6, with a weak D call TRBD1 (6 bases). The CDR3 here is CASSKGGDSPLHF. The CDR3 nucleotides are TGCGCCAGCAGCAAAGGGGGGGATTCACCCCTCCACTTT.